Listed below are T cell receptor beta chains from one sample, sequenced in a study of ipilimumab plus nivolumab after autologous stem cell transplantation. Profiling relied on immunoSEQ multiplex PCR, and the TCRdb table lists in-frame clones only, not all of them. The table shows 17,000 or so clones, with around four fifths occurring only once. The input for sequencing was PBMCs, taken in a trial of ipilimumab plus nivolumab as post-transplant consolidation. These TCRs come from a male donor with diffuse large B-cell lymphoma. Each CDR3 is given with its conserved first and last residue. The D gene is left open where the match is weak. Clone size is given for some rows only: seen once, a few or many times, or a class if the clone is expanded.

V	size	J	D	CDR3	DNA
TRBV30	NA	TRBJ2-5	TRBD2	CAWRATRGLAGGRTQYF	TGTGCCTGGAGAGCGACTCGAGGACTAGCGGGGGGTAGGACCCAGTACTTC
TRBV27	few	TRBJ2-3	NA	CASSLSSGVSTDTQYF	TGTGCCAGCAGTTTATCTTCCGGGGTTAGCACAGATACGCAGTATTTT
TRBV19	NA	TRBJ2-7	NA	CASKTQISSYEQYF	TGTGCCAGCAAGACCCAAATCAGCTCCTACGAGCAGTACTTC
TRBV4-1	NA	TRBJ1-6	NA	CASSHPFSPLHF	TGCGCCAGCAGCCACCCGTTCTCACCCCTCCACTTT
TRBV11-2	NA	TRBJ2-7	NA	CASSLSGANEQYF	TGTGCCAGCAGCTTATCGGGGGCGAACGAGCAGTACTTC
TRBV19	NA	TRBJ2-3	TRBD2	CASSPLGLDTDTQYF	TGTGCCAGTAGCCCCCTAGGACTAGATACAGATACGCAGTATTTT
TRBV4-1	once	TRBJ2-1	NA	CASSHPGLSYNEQFF	TGCGCCAGCAGCCACCCGGGACTGTCGTACAATGAGCAGTTCTTC
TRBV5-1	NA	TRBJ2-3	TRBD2	CASSRGSPTDTQYF	TGCGCCAGCAGCCGCGGGAGTCCCACAGATACGCAGTATTTT
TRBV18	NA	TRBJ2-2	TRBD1	CASSPETGGAVNGELFF	TGTGCCAGCTCTCCCGAAACAGGGGGCGCGGTCAACGGGGAGCTGTTTTTT
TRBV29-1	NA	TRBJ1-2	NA	CSVSAGTNGYTF	TGCAGCGTTTCTGCAGGGACAAATGGCTACACCTTC
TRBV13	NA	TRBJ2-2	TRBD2	CASSSRASGRAGELFF	TGTGCCAGCAGTAGCCGGGCTAGCGGGAGGGCCGGGGAGCTGTTTTTT
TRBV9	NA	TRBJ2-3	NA	CASSVASTDTQYF	TGTGCCAGCAGCGTAGCTAGCACAGATACGCAGTATTTT
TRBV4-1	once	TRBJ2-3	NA	CASSKEGTTDTQYF	TGCGCCAGCAGCAAGGAGGGGACAACAGATACGCAGTATTTT
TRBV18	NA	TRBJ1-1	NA	CASSGGQYTEAFF	TGTGCCAGCTCAGGGGGGCAATATACTGAAGCTTTCTTT
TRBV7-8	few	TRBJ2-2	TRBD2	CASSLFLAGPTGELFF	TGTGCCAGCAGCTTATTCCTAGCGGGGCCCACCGGGGAGCTGTTTTTT
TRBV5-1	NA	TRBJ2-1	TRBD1	CASRGDRDNEQFF	TGCGCCAGCCGAGGGGACAGAGACAATGAGCAGTTCTTC
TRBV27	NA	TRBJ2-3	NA	CASRPQFWGVTDTQYF	TGTGCCTCGAGGCCGCAGTTTTGGGGGGTAACAGATACGCAGTATTTT
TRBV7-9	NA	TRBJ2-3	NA	CASSLKDSFTDTQYF	TGTGCCAGCAGCTTAAAGGACAGCTTCACAGATACGCAGTATTTT
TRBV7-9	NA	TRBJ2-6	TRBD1	CASSLDAGGARGANVLTF	TGTGCCAGCAGCTTAGATGCAGGGGGCGCGAGAGGGGCCAACGTCCTGACTTTC
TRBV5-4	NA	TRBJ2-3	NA	CASSLWGASDTQYF	TGTGCCAGCAGCCTCTGGGGGGCGTCAGATACGCAGTATTTT
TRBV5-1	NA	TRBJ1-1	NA	CASSLSGATEAFF	TGCGCCAGCAGCTTGTCAGGGGCTACTGAAGCTTTCTTT
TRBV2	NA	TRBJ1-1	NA	CASSVGGGNTEAFF	TGTGCCAGCAGTGTGGGGGGCGGGAACACTGAAGCTTTCTTT
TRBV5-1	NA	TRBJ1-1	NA	CASSSTGNTEAFF	TGCGCCAGCAGCTCGACAGGGAACACTGAAGCTTTCTTT
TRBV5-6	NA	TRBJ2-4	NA	CASSHTGPKNIQYF	TGTGCCAGCAGTCACACCGGGCCGAAAAACATTCAGTACTTC
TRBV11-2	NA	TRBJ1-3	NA	CASSQWRGSGNTIYF	TGTGCCAGCAGCCAATGGAGGGGCTCAGGAAACACCATATATTTT
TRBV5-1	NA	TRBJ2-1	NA	CASSLESGYNEQFF	TGCGCCAGCAGCTTGGAGTCTGGCTACAATGAGCAGTTCTTC
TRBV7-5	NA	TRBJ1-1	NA	CASSLRAGRNTEAFF	TGTGCCAGCAGCTTACGGGCAGGGAGGAACACTGAAGCTTTCTTT
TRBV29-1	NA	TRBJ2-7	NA	CSVGTDSYEQYF	TGCAGCGTCGGGACGGACTCCTACGAGCAGTACTTC
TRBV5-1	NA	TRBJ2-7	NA	CASSSGRTPYEQYF	TGCGCCAGCAGCTCGGGACGGACTCCCTACGAGCAGTACTTC
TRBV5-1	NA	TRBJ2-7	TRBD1	CASSRQGAQMEQYF	TGCGCCAGCAGCCGACAGGGGGCCCAAATGGAGCAGTACTTC
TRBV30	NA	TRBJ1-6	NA	CAWREGQINSPLHF	TGTGCCTGGAGGGAAGGACAGATAAATTCACCCCTCCACTTT
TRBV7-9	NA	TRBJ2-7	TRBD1	CASRPEDRGSYEQYF	TGTGCCAGCAGACCTGAGGACAGGGGTTCCTACGAGCAGTACTTC
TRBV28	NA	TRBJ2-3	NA	CASSLAGGTDTQYF	TGTGCCAGCAGTTTAGCAGGGGGGACAGATACGCAGTATTTT
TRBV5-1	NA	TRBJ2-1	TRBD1	CASSLGTGGYNEQFF	TGCGCCAGCAGCCTAGGGACAGGGGGTTACAATGAGCAGTTCTTC
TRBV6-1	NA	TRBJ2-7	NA	CASSRSRQAYEQYF	TGTGCCAGCAGTCGATCCCGACAGGCCTACGAGCAGTACTTC